Listed here are 20 T cell receptor beta chains from one sample, sequenced in a study of shared clonotypes between healthy human individuals. Profiled with immunoSEQ multiplex PCR; TCRdb holds only in-frame clones, not every one. The sample carries hundreds of thousands of clones, 74% recorded once. Input material: memory CD4+ T cells sorted from blood. Subset meaning: CD45RA-negative fraction. The receptors shown here come from a woman in her twenties or thirties in good health.

The chain recombines TRBV19 with TRBJ2-7; no clear D gene. CDR3 length: 15 amino acids. The germline V and J ends were trimmed by 0 bases and 0 bases, with 9 bases remaining between them. Germline V gene lookup returns CDR1 LNHDA and CDR2 SQIVND (reference sequence). Here the CDR3 DNA reads TGTGCCAGTAGTATAGATTCAGCCCTCTCCTACGAGCAGTACTTC. The encoded protein is CASSIDSALSYEQYF.

The rearrangement uses TRBV10-1 and TRBJ2-5; tentatively, D is TRBD2 (5 bases). The tail of the sequence fits TRBJ2-7 better, so the J call may be wrong. The germline V gene encodes CDR1 WNHNN and CDR2 SYGVQD (reference sequence). CDR3 length: 13 residues. Here the CDR3 DNA reads TGCGCCAGCAGTGCCCCCGGGGACTACGAGCAGTACTTC. Amino acid sequence: CASSAPGDYEQYF.

The chain combines TRBV7-2 with TRBJ2-7; 7 bases align to TRBD1. The CDR3 has 15 amino acids. Per the germline V gene, CDR1 is SGHTA and CDR2 is FQGNSA. V shed 6 bases and J 0 bases; nucleotides not matched to a gene: 8. CDR3 sequence: CASSSKTGSSYEQYF. The CDR3 DNA follows: TGTGCCAGCAGTTCCAAGACAGGGAGCTCCTACGAGCAGTACTTC.

This sequence joins TRBV9 and TRBJ2-2; D possibly corresponds to TRBD1 (5 bases). Per germline, CDR1 SGDLS and CDR2 YYNGEE. The CDR3 consists of 13 residues. Trimming took 3 bases from V and 7 from J, leaving 10 bases between them. The CDR3 DNA reads as TGTGCCAGCAGCGCCGACAGTTACGGGGAGCTGTTTTTT. This sequence encodes CASSADSYGELFF. The full variable domain, with the rest looked up from reference TRBV9 and TRBJ2-2, is DSGVTQTPKHLITATGQRVTLRCSPRSGDLSVYWYQQSLDQGLQFLIQYYNGEERAKGNILERFSAQQFPDLHSELNLSSLELGDSALYFCASSADSYGELFFGEGSRLTVL.

This chain connects TRBV28 to TRBJ1-2; D is possibly TRBD1 (6 bases). V was trimmed by 7 bases and J by 8 bases, leaving 14 bases between them. The CDR3 totals 12 residues. CDR1 MDHEN and CDR2 SYDVKM come from the germline V gene. The CDR3 DNA reads TGTGCCAGCATGTACAGGGATGGGGGCTACACCTTC. Protein: CASMYRDGGYTF.

The genes are TRBV4-1 and TRBJ2-5; no clear D gene. This CDR3 region has 14 residues. CDR1 is MGHRA, CDR2 YSYEKL, per germline. Trimming took 3 bases from V and 1 from J, leaving 9 bases between them. CDR3 in amino acids: CASSQWKFQETQYF. The CDR3, as DNA: TGCGCCAGCAGCCAGTGGAAGTTCCAAGAGACCCAGTACTTC.

The chain recombines TRBV11-3 with TRBJ2-1; 8 nucleotides match TRBD2. The CDR3 extends over 16 amino acids. From germline, CDR1 is SGHNT and CDR2 YENEEA. The V segment lost 1 base and the J segment 0 bases; nucleotides outside the gene matches: 2. In DNA, the CDR3 is TGTGCCAGCAGCTTAGTCGCGGGAGGCTCCTACAATGAGCAGTTCTTC. It yields the protein CASSLVAGGSYNEQFF.

This chain connects TRBV19 to TRBJ2-1; 11 nucleotides match TRBD2. J lost 4 bases, V lost 4 bases, and 12 bases had no gene match. This CDR3 comprises 18 residues. Germline-derived CDR1 and CDR2 are LNHDA and SQIVND (reference sequence). This chain's CDR3 is CASSRGQTSGRRYNEQFF. Written as DNA, the CDR3 is TGTGCCAGTAGTAGGGGACAAACTAGCGGGAGACGATACAATGAGCAGTTCTTC.

This chain joins TRBV27 and TRBJ1-2, with D perhaps matching TRBD1 (5 bases). Germline V lookup: CDR1 MNHEY, CDR2 SMNVEV (reference sequence). This CDR3 is 12 amino acids long. V lost 5 bases and J lost 8, with 12 bases in between. The CDR3 region has the DNA TGTGCCAGCAGTACCAGGGAGAAAGGCTACACCTTC. Protein: CASSTREKGYTF.

The V call is TRBV27, the J call TRBJ2-5, with TRBD2 matching 14 bases. The CDR3 spans 15 residues. Losses at the gene ends were 5 bases for V and 5 bases for J; bases not matched to a gene: 4. CDR1 and CDR2 from the germline V gene are MNHEY and SMNVEV (reference sequence). CDR3: CASSPGTSGSETQYF. The CDR3 DNA sequence: TGTGCCAGCAGTCCGGGGACTAGCGGGAGCGAGACCCAGTACTTC.

J is TRBJ2-6 and V is TRBV27, with 8 positions matching TRBD2. Germline values: CDR1 MNHEY, CDR2 SMNVEV (reference sequence). The CDR3 extends over 13 amino acids. V lost 10 bases, J lost 4 bases, and 3 bases stayed unmatched. CDR3 sequence reads: CATAGGGANVLTF. DNA of the CDR3: TGTGCCACCGCGGGGGGCGGGGCCAACGTCCTGACTTTC.

This CDR3 reads CASSIATGGTEAFF. The CDR3, as DNA: TGTGCCAGTAGTATAGCGACAGGGGGTACTGAAGCTTTCTTT. The genes are TRBV19 and TRBJ1-1; 9 nucleotides agree with TRBD1. V dropped 1 base and J dropped 5; count of bases not matched to a gene: 2. In germline, CDR1 is LNHDA, CDR2 SQIVND (reference sequence). CDR3 length equals 14 residues.

The V call is TRBV5-1, the J call TRBJ2-7; TRBD2 matches 7 bases. Germline lookup yields CDR1 SGHRS and CDR2 YFSETQ. With 3 bases clipped from V and 4 bases from J, the junction kept 13 bases outside the gene matches. The CDR3 runs to 16 residues. The CDR3 spells CASSWGWEGPSYEQYF. The CDR3 DNA sequence: TGCGCCAGCAGCTGGGGGTGGGAGGGGCCGTCTTACGAGCAGTACTTC.

The chain has TRBV5-1 and TRBJ2-1, with 10 positions matching TRBD1. The length of the CDR3 is 19 residues. J gave up 2 bases and V 6 bases, and 17 bases lay outside the gene matches. Germline V gene data show CDR1 as SGHRS and CDR2 as YFSETQ. CDR3 in DNA: TGCGCCAGCAAGACAGGGGGCGCTTTGGACCCCATAGCCTACAATGAGCAGTTCTTC. Protein: CASKTGGALDPIAYNEQFF.

The chain combines TRBV5-1 with TRBJ1-2, with TRBD1 matching over 8 bases. Germline CDR1 and CDR2: SGHRS and YFSETQ. The CDR3 spans 14 residues. V trimming: 3 bases; J trimming: 3 bases; junction bases outside the gene matches: 4. The CDR3: CASSYPGQDYGYTF. The CDR3 nucleotides are TGCGCCAGCAGCTACCCGGGACAGGACTATGGCTACACCTTC.

This clone turned up a few times. V usage is TRBV11-2 and J usage is TRBJ2-5; D gene unclear. This CDR3 is 13 amino acids long. V lost 5 bases and J lost 3, with 10 bases in between. Germline V gene lookup returns CDR1 SGHAT and CDR2 FQNNGV. CDR3 sequence: CASSPPTEETQYF. The CDR3 bases are TGTGCCAGCAGCCCCCCCACCGAAGAGACCCAGTACTTC.

V usage is TRBV4-2 and J usage is TRBJ1-5; no definite D call. The CDR3 runs to 16 residues. The germline gives CDR1 LGHNA, CDR2 YNFKEQ. V was cut by 0 bases and J by 5 bases, with 14 bases left in between. This chain's CDR3 is CASSQDLDENYQPQHF. CDR3 nucleotide sequence: TGTGCCAGCAGCCAAGATCTGGATGAAAATTATCAGCCCCAGCATTTT.

V and J are TRBV7-9 and TRBJ2-1; 7 bases match TRBD2. The CDR3 covers 15 residues. The germline gives CDR1 SEHNR, CDR2 FQNEAQ (reference sequence). The junction had 4 bases not matched to a gene; V was cut back by 3 bases and J by 2 bases. The CDR3 loop is CASSFRGRAYNEQFF. Written as DNA, the CDR3 is TGTGCCAGCAGCTTTCGGGGGAGGGCCTACAATGAGCAGTTCTTC.

The chain has TRBV6-5 and TRBJ1-1, with D unresolved. The CDR3 extends over 13 amino acids. CDR1 MNHEY and CDR2 SVGAGI come from the germline V gene. Trimming shortened V by 2 bases and J by 1 base, and 5 bases separated the two germline ends. The CDR3 nucleotides read TGTGCCAGCAGTTACGGGAAGAACACTGAAGCTTTCTTT. This codes for CASSYGKNTEAFF.

Comment on this clone: The sample carries other DNA sequences with the same CDR3. The rearrangement links TRBV5-4 to TRBJ2-2; D ambiguous. V dropped 1 base and J dropped 1 base, with 5 bases sitting between them. The CDR3 has 14 residues. The germline gives CDR1 SGHNT, CDR2 YYREEE (reference sequence). CDR3 DNA sequence: TGTGCCAGCAGCTTGAGGCAGAACACCGGGGAGCTGTTTTTT. Translated, it gives CASSLRQNTGELFF.